A selection of T cell receptor beta chains follows, all from one sample in a study of T cells after yellow fever vaccination. TCRdb used MiXCR to reprocess the 5' RACE reads, holding one entry per CDR3 protein. The table has 300,000 to 450,000 distinct CDR3 sequences, 6.2% seen once. This specimen consisted of PBMCs, obtained 5 days after the yellow fever booster vaccination. These TCRs come from a man aged 30 to 39 who received the YFV17D yellow fever vaccine. Each CDR3 is given with its conserved first and last residue.

v_gene: TRBV2
CDR3aa: CASSDWPSGRNSPLHF

v_gene: TRBV6-1
CDR3aa: CASRPGQYNEQFF

v_gene: TRBV7-9
CDR3aa: CASSPPFNTDTQYF

v_gene: TRBV10-3
CDR3aa: CAISDGALFSYEQYF

v_gene: TRBV20-1
CDR3aa: CGAKVGLAGKSSYNEQFF

v_gene: TRBV20-1
CDR3aa: CSAKPLRLAASYEQYF

v_gene: TRBV5-6
CDR3aa: CASSLTGTRTIIF

v_gene: TRBV6-5
CDR3aa: CASSYSSFSPLHF

v_gene: TRBV29-1
CDR3aa: CSVEPSGSSGEQFF

v_gene: TRBV28
CDR3aa: CASSLGRESSYNEQFF

v_gene: TRBV4-2
CDR3aa: CASSQPSTDTQYF

v_gene: TRBV29-1
CDR3aa: CSVARELNTEAFF

v_gene: TRBV6-1
CDR3aa: CASSPGQGGGYEQYF

v_gene: TRBV10-2
CDR3aa: CASSDGGSIQYF

v_gene: TRBV5-1
CDR3aa: CASSPLGQATTEAFF

v_gene: TRBV6-1
CDR3aa: CASSLRGIAEAFF

v_gene: TRBV20-1
CDR3aa: CSARPPSPKNIQYF

v_gene: TRBV12-3/TRBV12-4
CDR3aa: CASSLGDSWGEQYF

v_gene: TRBV23-1
CDR3aa: CASRRTFYNEQFF

v_gene: TRBV4-3
CDR3aa: CASSPTDQNEQYF

v_gene: TRBV20-1
CDR3aa: CSARVPGLNTGELFF

v_gene: TRBV20-1
CDR3aa: CSARDVVESYEQYF

v_gene: TRBV28
CDR3aa: CASRVGGSRYEQYF

v_gene: TRBV6-2/TRBV6-3
CDR3aa: CASSTRIETQYF

v_gene: TRBV29-1
CDR3aa: CSVDRGVTDTQYF

v_gene: TRBV28
CDR3aa: CASSMNRAAGTEAFF

v_gene: TRBV7-9
CDR3aa: CASSGIADPYEQYF

v_gene: TRBV9
CDR3aa: CASSVGQGYGDTQYF

v_gene: TRBV18
CDR3aa: CASSPIDSDSPLHF

v_gene: TRBV20-1
CDR3aa: CSAARTSESNEQFF

v_gene: TRBV18
CDR3aa: CASSQGVDQPQHF

v_gene: TRBV20-1
CDR3aa: CSARDRQGSSGANVLTF

v_gene: TRBV29-1
CDR3aa: CSVERQMNTEAFF

v_gene: TRBV20-1
CDR3aa: CSARDPEAKQFF

v_gene: TRBV20-1
CDR3aa: CSAPRGDLSPDTQYF

v_gene: TRBV25-1
CDR3aa: CASGSREQFF

v_gene: TRBV2
CDR3aa: CALYTPSIYNEQFF

v_gene: TRBV15
CDR3aa: CATSREPAETQYF

v_gene: TRBV11-2
CDR3aa: CASSLGRGLDTGELFF

v_gene: TRBV25-1
CDR3aa: CASSEYTRAKNIQYF

v_gene: TRBV7-2
CDR3aa: CASSATGFGTEAFF

v_gene: TRBV20-1
CDR3aa: CSARDHGGKPYEQYF

v_gene: TRBV5-1
CDR3aa: CASSIQGGDEQYF